Many counts were recorded for the clone carrying this T cell receptor beta chain. Its antigen is unknown. Using RNA transcripts as the source, TCR beta CDR3 regions were amplified. When the TCR CDR3 underwent first-round RT-PCR, the HTBI primer set was used. TCRdb re-analysed the multiplex PCR reads in MiXCR, keeping a single row per CDR3 protein. There are approximately 400,000 distinct CDR3 sequences in the sample; around 16% occur only once, and 28% lies in the top ten. This entry is derived from a study of T cells in Graves' hyperthyroidism and ophthalmopathy. Whole-study results and caveats: Within blood appeared most thyroid clonotypes that had expanded above 0.001.

Losses at the gene ends were 0 bases for V and 0 bases for J; bases not matched to a gene: 10. Germline CDR1 reads DFQATT; CDR2 reads SNEGSKA (reference sequence). The CDR3 runs to 17 residues. This chain links TRBV20-1 with TRBJ1-1; the match to TRBD1 covers 7 bases. The sequenced material came from blood. This TCR was sampled from a woman aged 18-29 years with Graves' hyperthyroidism that later progressed to Graves' ophthalmopathy. DNA of the CDR3: TGCAGTGCTAGAGAGCGGTACAGGGGCAGGGTGAACACTGAAGCTTTCTTT. Translated: CSARERYRGRVNTEAFF.